The T cell receptor (beta chain) under discussion was sequenced for a study of cytomegalovirus exposure and HLA in healthy donors. Study-wide findings and caveats: Presence/absence analyses rested on an assumption that sequencing depth was roughly uniform across donors. Differences between HLA loci emerged in a later analysis of TCR association rates, with DRB1 most and HLA-C fewest. Investigators reported under 200 TCR beta chains as tied to cytomegalovirus.

As concerns this clone: Its antigen is not identified.

The primer mix had 60 Vbeta and 13 Jbeta primers. The assay was immunoSEQ multiplex PCR, and TCRdb's table has in-frame clones only and misses some. The sample contains about 150,000 clones, 65% to 90% of which appear only once. The study sampled nominally healthy donors, though unrecorded immune exposures were likely. CDR1 is LNHDA, CDR2 SQIVND, per germline (reference sequence). Trimming shortened V by 7 bases and J by 0 bases, and 10 bases separated the two germline ends. This CDR3 region has 14 residues. V gene TRBV19 combines with J gene TRBJ2-1; D uncertain. The sequence came from a man aged 45-65 years in good health and CMV-seropositive. Material for sequencing was PBMCs. CDR3 in DNA: TGTGCCAGTAACGGCGGCTTCTCCTACAATGAGCAGTTCTTC. It specifies CASNGGFSYNEQFF.